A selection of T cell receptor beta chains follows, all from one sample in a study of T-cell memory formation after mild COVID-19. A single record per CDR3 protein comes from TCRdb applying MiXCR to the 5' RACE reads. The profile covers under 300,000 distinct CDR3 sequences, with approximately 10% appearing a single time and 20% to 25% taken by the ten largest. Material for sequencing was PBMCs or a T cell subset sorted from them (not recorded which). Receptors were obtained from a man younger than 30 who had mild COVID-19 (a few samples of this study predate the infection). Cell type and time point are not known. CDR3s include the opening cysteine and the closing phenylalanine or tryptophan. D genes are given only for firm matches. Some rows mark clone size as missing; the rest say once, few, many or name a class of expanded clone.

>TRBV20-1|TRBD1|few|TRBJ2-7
CSAIESGGIYEQYF
TGCAGTGCTATCGAGTCAGGGGGTATCTACGAGCAGTACTTC
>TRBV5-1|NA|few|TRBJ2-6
CASSPGPSGANVLTF
TGCGCCAGCAGCCCGGGACCGTCTGGGGCCAACGTCCTGACTTTC
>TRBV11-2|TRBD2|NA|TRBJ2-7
CASSRTSGGLEQYF
TGTGCCAGCAGCCGGACTAGCGGGGGATTAGAGCAGTACTTC
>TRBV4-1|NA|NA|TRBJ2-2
CASSQEVAGSGELFF
TGCGCCAGCAGCCAAGAAGTAGCCGGGTCCGGGGAGCTGTTTTTT
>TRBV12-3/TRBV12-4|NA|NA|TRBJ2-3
CASSIHLSTDTQYF
TGTGCCAGCAGTATTCACCTTAGCACAGATACGCAGTATTTT
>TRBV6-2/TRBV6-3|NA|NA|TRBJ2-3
CASSSNQGPRTDTQYF
TGTGCCAGCAGTTCAAATCAGGGCCCCCGCACAGATACGCAGTATTTT
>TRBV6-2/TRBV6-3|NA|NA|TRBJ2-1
CASSRRAAHEQFF
TGTGCCAGCAGCCGGCGAGCGGCCCATGAGCAGTTCTTC
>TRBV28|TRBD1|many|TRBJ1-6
CASSLSTGQGVNSPLHF
TGTGCCAGCAGTTTAAGTACCGGACAGGGGGTAAATTCACCCCTCCACTTT
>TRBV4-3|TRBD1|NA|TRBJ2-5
CASSQSGLGTGVETQYF
TGCGCCAGCAGCCAGTCCGGTCTCGGGACAGGGGTGGAGACCCAGTACTTC
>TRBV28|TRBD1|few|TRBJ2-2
CASSSSDRKGGELFF
TGTGCCAGCAGTTCATCGGACAGGAAGGGCGGGGAGCTGTTTTTT
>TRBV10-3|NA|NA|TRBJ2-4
CAISEPYLKNIQYF
TGTGCCATCAGTGAGCCTTACTTGAAAAACATTCAGTACTTC
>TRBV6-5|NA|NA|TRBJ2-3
CASRRITDTQYF
TGTGCCAGCAGACGAATCACAGATACGCAGTATTTT
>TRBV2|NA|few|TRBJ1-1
CASSTDSQGAAFF
TGTGCCAGCAGTACGGATAGTCAAGGAGCAGCTTTCTTT
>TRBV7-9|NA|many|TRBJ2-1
CASSPDNNEQFF
TGTGCCAGCAGCCCTGACAACAATGAGCAGTTCTTC
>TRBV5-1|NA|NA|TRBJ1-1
CASSPILGSNTEAFF
TGCGCCAGCAGCCCAATTCTGGGGTCGAACACTGAAGCTTTCTTT
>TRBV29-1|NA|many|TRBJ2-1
CSAVGGYNEQFF
TGCAGCGCCGTCGGGGGCTACAATGAGCAGTTCTTC
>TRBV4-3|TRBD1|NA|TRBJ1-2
CASSQDLGDRIYGYTF
TGCGCCAGCAGCCAAGATCTCGGGGACAGGATCTATGGCTACACCTTC
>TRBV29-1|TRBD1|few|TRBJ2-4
CSGSPGQGAKNIQYF
TGCAGCGGGTCTCCGGGACAGGGAGCCAAAAACATTCAGTACTTC
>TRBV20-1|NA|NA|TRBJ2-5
CSARRGVARETQYF
TGCAGTGCCCGAAGGGGGGTGGCCCGAGAGACCCAGTACTTC
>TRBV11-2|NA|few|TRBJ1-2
CASSILPAGGGYGYTF
TGTGCCAGCAGCATCCTACCCGCGGGTGGGGGCTATGGCTACACCTTC
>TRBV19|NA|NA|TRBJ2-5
CASSTSGTTLETQYF
TGTGCCAGTAGTACCTCCGGGACAACACTAGAGACCCAGTACTTC
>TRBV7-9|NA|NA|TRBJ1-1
CASSITVNTEAFF
TGTGCCAGCAGCATTACAGTGAACACTGAAGCTTTCTTT
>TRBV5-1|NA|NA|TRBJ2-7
CASSSRAAYEQYF
TGCGCCAGCAGCTCGCGGGCGGCCTACGAGCAGTACTTC
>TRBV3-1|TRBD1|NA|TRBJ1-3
CASSQDLRDRFFWGNTIYF
TGTGCCAGCAGCCAAGATCTGAGGGACAGGTTTTTTTGGGGAAACACCATATATTTT
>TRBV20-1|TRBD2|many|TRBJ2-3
CSAADSGGAGDTQYF
TGCAGTGCTGCAGACAGCGGGGGGGCGGGAGATACGCAGTATTTT
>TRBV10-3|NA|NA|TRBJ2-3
CAASSPPGPTDTQYF
TGTGCCGCATCCAGCCCGCCGGGCCCCACAGATACGCAGTATTTT
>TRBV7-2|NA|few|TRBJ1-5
CASSPQFGSNQPQHF
TGTGCCAGCAGCCCCCAGTTTGGAAGCAATCAGCCCCAGCATTTT
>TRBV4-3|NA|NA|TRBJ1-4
CASSLRWGRLNEKLFF
TGCGCCAGCAGCCTGAGATGGGGCAGACTTAATGAAAAACTGTTTTTT
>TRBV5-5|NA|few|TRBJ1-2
CASSLQEYGYTF
TGTGCCAGCAGCTTGCAGGAATATGGCTACACCTTC
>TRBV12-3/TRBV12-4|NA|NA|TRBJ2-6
CASSYSRGTSSSGANVLTF
TGTGCCAGCAGTTACTCCCGGGGGACCTCTAGCTCTGGGGCCAACGTCCTGACTTTC
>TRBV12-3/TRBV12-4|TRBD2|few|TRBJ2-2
CASTSSGRLANTGELFF
TGTGCCAGCACCTCTAGCGGGAGACTCGCGAACACCGGGGAGCTGTTTTTT
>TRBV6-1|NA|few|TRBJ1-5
CASSEQGGDQPQHF
TGTGCCAGCAGTGAACAGGGCGGGGATCAGCCCCAGCATTTT
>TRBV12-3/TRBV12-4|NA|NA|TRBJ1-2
CASSLQERDGYTF
TGTGCCAGCAGTTTACAGGAGCGGGATGGCTACACCTTC
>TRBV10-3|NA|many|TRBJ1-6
CAIGQFGYNSPLHF
TGTGCCATCGGGCAGTTTGGCTATAATTCACCCCTCCACTTT
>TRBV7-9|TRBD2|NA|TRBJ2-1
CASSLASGGLNEQFF
TGTGCCAGCAGCCTTGCTAGCGGGGGGCTCAATGAGCAGTTCTTC
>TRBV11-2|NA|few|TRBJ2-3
CASSLRVRGDTQYF
TGTGCCAGCAGCTTAAGGGTTAGGGGAGATACGCAGTATTTT
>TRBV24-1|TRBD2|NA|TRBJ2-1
CATSEIGGGARNEQFF
TGTGCCACCAGTGAGATCGGCGGGGGGGCGAGGAATGAGCAGTTCTTC
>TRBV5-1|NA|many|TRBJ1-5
CASSAGETGQPQHF
TGCGCCAGCAGCGCAGGGGAGACGGGACAGCCCCAGCATTTT
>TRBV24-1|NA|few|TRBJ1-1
CASQGVNTEAFF
TGTGCCAGTCAGGGAGTGAACACTGAAGCTTTCTTT
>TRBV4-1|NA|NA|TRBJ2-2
CASSQDAGSTGELFF
TGCGCCAGCAGCCAAGATGCGGGGAGCACCGGGGAGCTGTTTTTT
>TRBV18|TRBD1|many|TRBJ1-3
CASSPPGQGAGNTIYF
TGTGCCAGCTCACCACCGGGACAGGGGGCTGGAAACACCATATATTTT
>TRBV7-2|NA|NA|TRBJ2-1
CASSLDPIGSIRYNEQFF
TGTGCCAGCAGCTTAGATCCGATAGGGAGCATCCGTTACAATGAGCAGTTCTTC
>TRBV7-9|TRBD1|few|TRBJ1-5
CASSSRDRVNQPQHF
TGTGCCAGCAGCTCCCGGGACAGAGTAAATCAGCCCCAGCATTTT
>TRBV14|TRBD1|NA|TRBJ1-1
CASSRQGTGTEAFF
TGTGCCAGCAGCCGACAGGGGACGGGGACTGAAGCTTTCTTT
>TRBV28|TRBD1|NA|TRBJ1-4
CASSSPGTGEKLFF
TGTGCCAGCAGTAGTCCCGGGACAGGTGAAAAACTGTTTTTT
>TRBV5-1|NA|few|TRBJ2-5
CASSLLGGRGETQYF
TGCGCCAGCAGCTTGCTCGGGGGGCGCGGGGAGACCCAGTACTTC
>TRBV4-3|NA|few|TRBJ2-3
CASSQDGRGSADTQYF
TGCGCCAGCAGCCAAGATGGGAGGGGGAGCGCAGATACGCAGTATTTT
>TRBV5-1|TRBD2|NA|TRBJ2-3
CASSPLAAGATDTQYF
TGCGCCAGCAGCCCCCTTGCAGCGGGGGCCACAGATACGCAGTATTTT